The next 3 T cell receptor beta chains were all read from a single sample in a study of shared clonotypes between healthy human individuals. This table comes from immunoSEQ multiplex PCR, and its TCRdb copy is limited to in-frame clones, with some not included. The sample carries fewer than 650,000 clones, just over 75% recorded once. Sequenced input: PBMCs. Every receptor here comes from a woman aged 40 to 50 in good health. Some clones in this sample may be carry-over from other donors' samples.

The chain couples TRBV5-4 to TRBJ2-3, with D possibly matching TRBD1 (5 bases). V dropped 0 bases and J dropped 6 bases, with 8 bases sitting between them. The CDR3 sequence is 13 residues long. CDR1 SGHNT and CDR2 YYREEE come from the germline V gene (reference sequence). CDR3 in amino acids: CASSLVGADTQYF. The CDR3 DNA reads as TGTGCCAGCAGCTTGGTAGGGGCTGATACGCAGTATTTT.

The rearrangement joins TRBV11-2 to TRBJ2-5, with 10 bases fitting TRBD1. The J call may be in error: the DNA end matches TRBJ2-7 better. Germline CDR1 and CDR2: SGHAT and FQNNGV. CDR3 size: 15 residues. CDR3 protein: CASSPPGQGFAEQYF. CDR3 bases: TGTGCCAGCAGCCCCCCGGGACAGGGGTTTGCCGAGCAGTACTTC.

The sample holds many counts of this clone. Within the sample, other DNA sequences also encode this same CDR3. CDR3 sequence reads: CSVGTGRGIETQYF. The CDR3 DNA follows: TGCAGCGTTGGCACGGGGCGGGGAATAGAGACCCAGTACTTC. This chain links TRBV29-1 with TRBJ2-5, with D perhaps matching TRBD2 (6 bases). Deletions cut 4 bases from V and 4 bases from J, with 16 bases between. The CDR3 extends over 14 amino acids. Per the germline V gene, CDR1 is SQVTM and CDR2 is ANQGSEA.